The 21 T cell receptor beta chains presented below share a single source sample, sequenced in a study of blood T cell repertoires in COVID-19. Using immunoSEQ multiplex PCR, the repertoire was profiled, and TCRdb retains in-frame clones only, with some absent. The table lists fewer than 250,000 clones, around four fifths of them singletons, with roughly 6.4% in the top ten. Sequencing was carried out using peripheral blood. These receptor sequences come from a woman aged 55-70 years with active or convalescent COVID-19.

The chain carries TRBV4-2 and TRBJ2-3; 16 nucleotides agree with TRBD2. V lost 6 bases, J lost 3 bases, and 12 bases stayed unmatched. Germline V CDR1 and CDR2: LGHNA, YNFKEQ. CDR3 length equals 19 residues. Written as DNA, the CDR3 is TGTGCCAGCAGTCGCTTCTCCGGGACTAGCGGGAGGGGTACAGATACGCAGTATTTT. Translating it yields CASSRFSGTSGRGTDTQYF.

This clone was seen just once. V is TRBV3-1 (or the pseudogene TRBV3-2) and J is TRBJ2-1, with 9 bases that match TRBD2. The junction had 8 bases not matched to a gene; V was cut back by 2 bases and J by 9 bases. The CDR3 has 15 amino acids. CDR1 is LGHDT and CDR2 is YNNKEL in the germline V gene (reference sequence). The CDR3 here is CASSQWASGVGEQFF. The DNA for the CDR3 is TGTGCCAGCAGCCAATGGGCTAGCGGGGTTGGTGAGCAGTTCTTC.

The CDR3 DNA reads as TGCAGCGCTTCGACAGGGGTAATTGGAAACACCATATATTTT. It is translated as CSASTGVIGNTIYF. This sequence joins TRBV29-1 and TRBJ1-3; 8 nucleotides align to TRBD1. The V gene's germline CDR1 is SQVTM and CDR2 ANQGSEA. V was clipped by 7 bases and J by 3 bases; unmatched bases: 8. The CDR3 consists of 14 residues.

J is TRBJ1-3 and V is TRBV25-1, with D unresolved. Trimming shortened V by 10 bases and J by 2 bases, and 12 bases separated the two germline ends. CDR3 length: 13 amino acids. The germline V gene encodes CDR1 MGHDK and CDR2 SYGVNS. CDR3 DNA sequence: TGTGCCACCCGGGGATTGACTGGAAACACCATATATTTT. Translation: CATRGLTGNTIYF.

The chain couples TRBV15 to TRBJ2-7; 10 positions match TRBD1. Germline CDR1 LNHNV, CDR2 YYDKDF (reference sequence). The ends lost 0 bases at V and 3 bases at J; junction bases unmatched: 2. This CDR3 contains 15 residues. Here the CDR3 reads CATSREGQGSYEQYV. The CDR3 DNA reads as TGTGCCACCAGCAGAGAGGGACAGGGGAGCTACGAGCAGTACGTC.

This clone was seen just once. The chain carries TRBV6-5 and TRBJ2-1; D might be TRBD1 (6 bases). This CDR3 contains 12 residues. Trimming pared 7 bases from V and 7 bases from J, leaving 11 bases between. Germline CDR1 MNHEY, CDR2 SVGAGI. Here the CDR3 reads CASKTTGNEQFF. The CDR3 DNA reads as TGTGCCAGCAAAACAACAGGGAATGAGCAGTTCTTC.

Only one count was recorded for this clone. The V call is TRBV7-9, the J call TRBJ2-5; D ambiguous. V was cut by 2 bases and J by 5 bases, with 12 bases left in between. This CDR3 spans 14 amino acids. Germline V lookup: CDR1 SEHNR, CDR2 FQNEAQ (reference sequence). DNA of the CDR3: TGTGCCAGCAGCTTATGGTCGGGTGGCGAGACCCAGTACTTC. It yields the protein CASSLWSGGETQYF.

This CDR3 is CASNRQGEQFF. CDR3 nucleotides: TGTGCCAGCAATCGACAGGGCGAGCAGTTCTTC. The V call is TRBV6-5, the J call TRBJ2-1; 7 bases are a match to TRBD1. Trimming at V came to 7 bases and at J to 10 bases, leaving 4 bases not matched to a gene. The CDR3 runs to 11 residues. Germline assignment: CDR1 MNHEY and CDR2 SVGAGI.

The chain is built from TRBV29-1 and TRBJ1-2; D might be TRBD1 (6 bases). Trimming removed 7 bases from V and 0 bases from J, with 12 bases in between. The CDR3 is 13 amino acids. Germline lookup yields CDR1 SQVTM and CDR2 ANQGSEA. Here the CDR3 reads CSARDMTNYGYTF. CDR3 sequence (DNA): TGCAGCGCCCGGGACATGACTAACTATGGCTACACCTTC.

V is TRBV9 and J is TRBJ2-3, with 14 bases matching TRBD2. Unmatched junction bases numbered 9, after V lost 6 bases and J lost 0 bases. The CDR3 has 18 residues. The germline V gene encodes CDR1 SGDLS and CDR2 YYNGEE. CDR3 protein: CASTTGTSGSLSTDTQYF. In nucleotides, the CDR3 is TGTGCCAGCACCACCGGGACTAGCGGGAGCCTAAGCACAGATACGCAGTATTTT.

The chain carries TRBV14 and TRBJ2-2; D is uncertain. The CDR3 runs to 16 residues. Deletions cut 5 bases from V and 1 base from J, with 14 bases between. The germline CDR1 and CDR2 sequences are SGHDN and FVKESK. The CDR3 DNA reads TGTGCCAGCAGCGAAATGCCGGTCCTGAACACCGGGGAGCTGTTTTTT. This gives the protein CASSEMPVLNTGELFF.

The chain joins TRBV24-1 to TRBJ2-1; 10 bases map to TRBD1. Per the germline V gene, CDR1 is KGHDR and CDR2 is SFDVKD. Germline trimming cut 3 bases from V and 3 bases from J; bases unmatched to any gene: 4. The CDR3 is 16 amino acids. The CDR3 loop is CATSDGQGVNYNEQFF. In nucleotides, the CDR3 is TGTGCCACCAGTGATGGACAGGGGGTGAACTACAATGAGCAGTTCTTC.

The chain joins TRBV28 to TRBJ1-6; 10 nucleotides agree with TRBD1. The CDR3 sequence is 16 residues long. Germline V gene sequence: CDR1 MDHEN, CDR2 SYDVKM. The V segment lost 4 bases and the J segment 10 bases; nucleotides outside the gene matches: 10. The CDR3 here is CASSSDRGRLNSPLHF. In DNA, the CDR3 is TGTGCCAGCAGTTCCGACAGGGGGCGTCTCAACTCACCCCTCCACTTT.

Only one count was recorded for this clone. This chain connects TRBV7-9 to TRBJ1-3; D possibly corresponds to TRBD1 (5 bases). Looked up from germline, CDR1 is SEHNR and CDR2 is FQNEAQ (reference sequence). V was shortened by 4 bases and J by 2 bases, with 9 bases between the two germline ends. CDR3 length equals 14 residues. In DNA, the CDR3 is TGTGCCAGCAGCTGGCAGGGTACTGGAAACACCATATATTTT. Protein product: CASSWQGTGNTIYF.

The rearrangement joins TRBV5-1 to TRBJ2-3; 9 bases align to TRBD2. CDR3 length: 16 residues. With 7 bases clipped from V and 3 bases from J, the junction kept 12 bases outside the gene matches. CDR1 and CDR2 (germline): SGHRS, YFSETQ. CDR3 protein: CASSTFIAGETDTQYF. The CDR3 DNA reads TGCGCCAGCTCTACCTTTATAGCGGGAGAAACAGATACGCAGTATTTT.

V and J are TRBV30 and TRBJ1-2; a possible D gene is TRBD1 (6 bases). V gave up 4 bases and J gave up 4 bases, with 13 bases separating them. This CDR3 is built from 13 residues. Germline lookup yields CDR1 GTSNPN and CDR2 SVGIG (reference sequence). DNA for the CDR3: TGTGCCTGGATTTCAGGGGAGGGCTATGGCTACACCTTC. It yields the protein CAWISGEGYGYTF.

The rearrangement joins TRBV2 to TRBJ2-5, with 7 bases lining up with TRBD2. CDR3 size: 15 residues. V lost 6 bases to trimming and J lost 5 bases; unmatched junction nucleotides: 12. Per the germline V gene, CDR1 is SNHLY and CDR2 is FYNNEI. CDR3 coding DNA: TGTGCCAGCAGCCAAAGCGGGGTCTTCGGTGAGACCCAGTACTTC. Protein sequence: CASSQSGVFGETQYF.

The J gene is TRBJ2-7, the V gene TRBV19; tentative D call: TRBD1 (6 bases). CDR3 length: 12 residues. V was clipped by 8 bases and J by 7 bases, with 15 bases between them. Germline V gene sequence: CDR1 LNHDA, CDR2 SQIVND (reference sequence). Here the CDR3 reads CASAQGSGEQYF. The CDR3 DNA follows: TGTGCCAGTGCACAGGGTTCCGGGGAGCAGTACTTC.

The chain is built from TRBV14 and TRBJ2-1; weak D call: TRBD2 (6 bases). The CDR3 runs to 15 residues. CDR1 SGHDN and CDR2 FVKESK come from the germline V gene. V gave up 3 bases and J gave up 7 bases, with 16 bases separating them. The CDR3: CASSQSFWRENEQFF. The CDR3 region has the DNA TGTGCCAGCAGCCAGTCCTTCTGGCGGGAAAATGAGCAGTTCTTC.

The chain carries TRBV5-1 and TRBJ1-4; D call uncertain. Germline lookup yields CDR1 SGHRS and CDR2 YFSETQ. The CDR3 contains 13 residues. Trimming removed 5 bases at V and 8 bases at J, with 13 bases between. CDR3 sequence reads: CASSGPGREKLFF. The CDR3 DNA is TGCGCCAGCAGTGGTCCGGGTCGGGAAAAACTGTTTTTT.

J is TRBJ2-3 and V is TRBV5-8; D call uncertain. Germline values: CDR1 SGHTS, CDR2 YDEGEE. The CDR3 is 13 residues long. V lost 1 base and J 6 bases, leaving 9 bases between the germline ends. The CDR3: CASSLMGHDTQYF. The CDR3 DNA is TGTGCCAGCAGCTTGATGGGCCATGATACGCAGTATTTT.